These T cell receptor beta chains were read from a single sample in a study of CD8+ T cells in alopecia areata. Assay: immunoSEQ multiplex PCR; the TCRdb copy retains only in-frame clones and omits some. The sample has 200,000 to 250,000 clones, approximately 47% seen once; the top ten hold about 2.6%. The specimen was CD4+ T cells sorted from blood, collected between weeks 36 and 40, from a patient treated with tofacitinib. The receptor source for this set is a human donor with alopecia areata. Each CDR3 is given with its conserved first and last residue. The D gene is left open where the match is weak. A row's size may be missing; if present it is once, few, many or a size class.

clone_size | j_call | cdr3_length | v_call | d_call | cdr3_aa | cdr3_nt
few | TRBJ2-3 | 11 | TRBV28 | . | CAIGRTDTQYF | TGTGCCATCGGGCGCACAGATACGCAGTATTTT
. | TRBJ2-5 | 11 | TRBV29-1 | . | CSVVTQETQYF | TGCAGCGTTGTAACTCAAGAGACCCAGTACTTC
many | TRBJ2-1 | 15 | TRBV7-3 | TRBD2 | CASSLMRLAESEQFF | TGTGCCAGCAGCTTAATGAGACTAGCTGAAAGTGAGCAGTTCTTC
. | TRBJ1-5 | 14 | TRBV9 | . | CASNEGYSNQPQHF | TGTGCCAGCAACGAGGGCTATAGCAATCAGCCCCAGCATTTT
. | TRBJ2-2 | 16 | TRBV27 | TRBD2 | CASRSYSGTSTGELFF | TGTGCCAGCAGATCCTATTCCGGGACTAGCACCGGGGAGCTGTTTTTT
. | TRBJ2-5 | 14 | TRBV5-1 | . | CASSVSGGGETQYF | TGCGCCAGCAGCGTTAGCGGAGGAGGAGAGACCCAGTACTTC
few | TRBJ1-1 | 15 | TRBV6-5 | . | CASSYSEGLVTEAFF | TGTGCCAGCAGTTACTCGGAGGGATTGGTCACTGAAGCTTTCTTT
. | TRBJ2-7 | 13 | TRBV29-1 | . | CSARTVSPYEQYF | TGCAGCGCCAGGACAGTTTCTCCCTACGAGCAGTACTTC
. | TRBJ2-7 | 13 | TRBV27 | TRBD1 | CASSTTGGGEQYF | TGTGCCAGCAGTACGACAGGGGGCGGCGAGCAGTACTTC
. | TRBJ2-3 | 14 | TRBV18 | . | CASSPTGSADTQYF | TGTGCCAGCTCACCGACAGGCTCGGCAGATACGCAGTATTTT
few | TRBJ1-3 | 15 | TRBV6-5 | TRBD1 | CASRWGQGKGNTIYF | TGTGCCAGCAGATGGGGACAGGGAAAAGGAAACACCATATATTTT
few | TRBJ2-5 | 13 | TRBV19 | . | CASSSVNQETQYF | TGTGCCAGTAGTTCGGTTAACCAAGAGACCCAGTACTTC
. | TRBJ1-2 | 13 | TRBV6-5 | . | CATLRGEGYGYTF | TGTGCCACCCTCCGGGGAGAAGGCTATGGCTACACCTTC
. | TRBJ1-2 | 15 | TRBV4-1 | . | CASRPGQGTPYGYTF | TGCGCCAGCAGACCCGGGCAGGGGACCCCCTATGGCTACACCTTC
few | TRBJ1-3 | 13 | TRBV19 | . | CASSFGPGNTIYF | TGTGCCAGTAGTTTTGGTCCCGGAAACACCATATATTTT
many | TRBJ2-1 | 15 | TRBV10-1 | TRBD2 | CASSFSSGRGNEQFF | TGCGCCAGCAGTTTTTCTAGCGGGAGGGGTAATGAGCAGTTCTTC
. | TRBJ2-3 | 15 | TRBV5-1 | . | CASSLQGGAADTQYF | TGCGCCAGCAGCTTGCAAGGGGGAGCTGCAGATACGCAGTATTTT
. | TRBJ1-2 | 14 | TRBV9 | . | CASSREVEGYGYTF | TGTGCCAGCAGTAGAGAGGTCGAGGGCTATGGCTACACCTTC
. | TRBJ1-2 | 13 | TRBV25-1 | . | CASSDRPRTGYTF | TGTGCCAGCAGTGATCGGCCCCGTACTGGCTACACCTTC
. | TRBJ1-1 | 13 | TRBV27 | . | CASRLRGGTEAFF | TGTGCCAGCAGACTTCGGGGGGGCACTGAAGCTTTCTTT
few | TRBJ1-2 | 8 | TRBV30 | . | CAWNSYTF | TGTGCCTGGAACAGCTACACCTTC
. | TRBJ2-1 | 15 | TRBV10-3 | . | CAISESGGRHNEQFF | TGTGCCATCAGTGAGTCTGGGGGGAGACACAATGAGCAGTTCTTC
. | TRBJ1-1 | 14 | TRBV29-1 | TRBD1 | CSVGRTGVNTEAFF | TGCAGCGTTGGACGGACAGGGGTTAACACTGAAGCTTTCTTT
. | TRBJ1-2 | 14 | TRBV27 | . | CASSLNRVTYGYTF | TGTGCCAGCAGTTTAAACAGGGTGACATATGGCTACACCTTC
. | TRBJ2-2 | 13 | TRBV6-5 | . | CASSPIRTGELFF | TGTGCCAGCAGTCCGATCCGGACCGGGGAGCTGTTTTTT
. | TRBJ2-3 | 14 | TRBV7-2 | . | CASSQTAASNTQYF | TGTGCCAGCAGCCAAACGGCGGCGTCCAATACGCAGTATTTT
. | TRBJ2-3 | 15 | TRBV27 | . | CASSFSSASTDTQYF | TGTGCCAGCAGTTTCTCTTCTGCTAGCACAGATACGCAGTATTTT
. | TRBJ2-5 | 18 | TRBV2 | TRBD2 | CASTRPPGLAGGQETQYF | TGTGCCAGCACCCGCCCACCGGGACTAGCGGGAGGGCAAGAGACCCAGTACTTC
. | TRBJ1-2 | 13 | TRBV10-3 | . | CAISEGRVDGYTF | TGTGCCATCAGTGAGGGCAGGGTGGATGGCTACACCTTC
. | TRBJ2-1 | 13 | TRBV4-1 | . | CASSQARITGQFF | TGCGCCAGCAGCCAGGCCAGGATAACGGGGCAGTTCTTC